This note documents a single TCR beta chain sequence. At one end the junction does not follow the germline gene, possibly because of a read error. The CDR3 loop spans 17 amino acids. Germline lookup yields CDR1 SGHTA and CDR2 FQGTGA. This specimen comes from a study of esophageal squamous cell carcinoma under preoperative chemotherapy. In TCRdb, the PCR reads were re-called with MiXCR into one record per CDR3 protein. The profile shows almost 9,500 distinct CDR3 sequences, around 48% of them singletons. Time point here: after preoperative PTX-NDP chemotherapy. The material was obtained from a patient given preoperative chemotherapy. The rearrangement uses TRBV7-3 and TRBJ2-1; perhaps D is TRBD1 or TRBD2 (7 bases each). The better agreement between TRBJ2-4 and the DNA end casts doubt on the J call. This clonotype was obtained from a human donor with esophageal squamous cell carcinoma. The donor label of this sample is uncertain. CDR3 in amino acids: CAFQGGGGGGDKKIQYF. As DNA, the CDR3 is TGTGCCTTTCAGGGGGGGGGAGGGGGGGGTGACAAAAAGATTCAGTACTTC.